Shown below are 24 T cell receptor beta chains from a single sample sequenced in a study of blood T cells in healthy people across ages. A second PCR, run for 7 to 11 cycles, used a sample-barcoded 5' primer plus a J-beta primer mix. MiXCR, run by TCRdb on the 5' RACE reads, gives a single entry per CDR3 protein. The repertoire consists of roughly 800,000 distinct CDR3 sequences, with roughly 50% occurring once and the leading ten covering roughly 37%. Sequencing input: blood. Source of these receptors: an elderly man in good health.

V is TRBV12-3 or TRBV12-4 and J is TRBJ2-1, with D uncertain. V lost 5 bases and J lost 13, with 15 bases in between. The CDR3 loop spans 12 amino acids. Written as DNA, the CDR3 is TGTGCCAGCAGTAGACACCAAGAGACCCAGTTCTTC. Encoded protein: CASSRHQETQFF.

This clonotype was recorded a few times. The chain recombines TRBV12-3 or TRBV12-4 with TRBJ2-1; no clear D gene. V lost 5 bases and J 10 bases, leaving 12 bases between the germline ends. The CDR3 extends over 12 amino acids. This CDR3 is CASSPDIGEQFF. The CDR3 bases are TGTGCCAGCAGTCCCGATATTGGGGAGCAGTTCTTC.

There are a few counts of this clonotype. This chain uses TRBV6-2 or TRBV6-3 with TRBJ1-2; 8 bases map to TRBD1. Germline V gene sequence: CDR1 MNHEY, CDR2 SVGEGT. The CDR3 contains 13 residues. V lost 6 bases, J lost 5 bases, and 5 bases stayed unmatched. The CDR3 loop reads CASRSTGEYGYTF. The CDR3 coding sequence is TGTGCCAGCAGATCGACAGGGGAGTATGGCTACACCTTC.

The chain recombines TRBV12-3 or TRBV12-4 with TRBJ2-3, with a weak D call TRBD1 (5 bases). The CDR3 runs to 15 residues. Between the trimmed V and J ends, which lost 2 bases and 6 bases, there was a span of 15 bases. The CDR3 spells CASSLMRSGADTQYF. The CDR3 region has the DNA TGTGCCAGCAGTTTAATGAGAAGTGGGGCCGATACGCAGTATTTT.

This clonotype was seen repeatedly, ten times or more. At one boundary the junction diverges from the germline segment, which might be a read error. V usage is TRBV10-2 and J usage is TRBJ2-7; unclear D gene. This CDR3 contains 11 residues. The germline CDR1 and CDR2 sequences are WSHSY and SAAADI. DNA of the CDR3: TGTGCCAGCAGTGAATCCTACGAGCAGTACTTC. It codes for CASSESYEQYF.

The J gene is TRBJ1-5, the V gene TRBV7-3; TRBD1 agrees at 7 bases. The CDR3 runs 17 residues. V lost 5 bases to trimming and J lost 0 bases; unmatched junction nucleotides: 10. CDR1 and CDR2 from the germline V gene are SGHTA and FQGTGA. The CDR3, as DNA: TGTGCCAGCAGCCCCCTCAAGGACAGGAATAGCAATCAGCCCCAGCATTTT. Translated, it gives CASSPLKDRNSNQPQHF. Combining the CDR3 with reference TRBV7-3 and TRBJ1-5 gives the whole variable domain GAGVSQTPSNKVTEKGKYVELRCDPISGHTALYWYRQSLGQGPEFLIYFQGTGAADDSGLPNDRFFAVRPEGSVSTLKIQRTERGDSAVYLCASSPLKDRNSNQPQHFGDGTRLSIL.

This clonotype was seen at least ten times. This chain connects TRBV29-1 to TRBJ1-4, with D perhaps matching TRBD1 (5 bases). The CDR3 totals 13 residues. Per the germline V gene, CDR1 is SQVTM and CDR2 is ANQGSEA. Trimming shortened V by 6 bases and J by 4 bases, and 12 bases separated the two germline ends. The CDR3 region has the DNA TGCAGCGTGGCAGGGATTGGTAATGAAAAACTGTTTTTT. Its translation is CSVAGIGNEKLFF.

This clonotype was found many times. The chain recombines TRBV24-1 with TRBJ1-6; D gene uncertain. Germline CDR1 reads KGHDR; CDR2 reads SFDVKD. Trimming took off 8 bases at V and 5 bases at J, with 9 bases between the two ends. CDR3 size: 13 residues. DNA for the CDR3: TGTGCCACCAAGGCAACGGATAATTCACCCCTCCACTTT. Protein product: CATKATDNSPLHF.

V usage is TRBV4-1 and J usage is TRBJ1-4; no firm D call. CDR3 length: 14 residues. In germline, CDR1 is MGHRA, CDR2 YSYEKL. Trimming cost V 1 base and J 3 bases, with 6 bases left between them. For the CDR3, the DNA is TGCGCCAGCAGCCAAGGGCTTGCTAATGAAAAACTGTTTTTT. This encodes CASSQGLANEKLFF.

V and J are TRBV27 and TRBJ2-3; 9 bases are shared with TRBD2. The V gene's germline CDR1 is MNHEY and CDR2 SMNVEV (reference sequence). This CDR3 contains 15 residues. With V trimmed by 6 bases and J by 4 bases, 8 bases remained unmatched. CDR3 region: CASSPWREGADTQYF. CDR3 sequence (DNA): TGTGCCAGCAGCCCGTGGCGGGAGGGGGCAGATACGCAGTATTTT.

This chain uses TRBV20-1 with TRBJ2-5; maybe TRBD2 (6 bases). Trimming took off 3 bases at V and 11 bases at J, with 25 bases between the two ends. In germline, CDR1 is DFQATT, CDR2 SNEGSKA (reference sequence). The CDR3 loop spans 15 amino acids. CDR3 sequence reads: CSASVTSGRYNEQYF. The CDR3 bases are TGCAGTGCTAGCGTCACTAGTGGGAGGTACAATGAGCAGTACTTC.

This chain links TRBV5-1 with TRBJ2-5; TRBD2 matches at 7 bases. This CDR3 comprises 12 residues. V was clipped by 3 bases and J by 11 bases; unmatched bases: 7. Germline values: CDR1 SGHRS, CDR2 YFSETQ. CDR3 loop: CASSSRGTQQYF. CDR3 nucleotide sequence: TGCGCCAGCAGCTCGCGGGGGACCCAGCAGTACTTC.

The V call is TRBV29-1, the J call TRBJ2-3; D is possibly TRBD2 (6 bases). This CDR3 has 15 residues. From germline, CDR1 is SQVTM and CDR2 ANQGSEA. Trimming stripped 1 base from V and 1 base from J, with 12 bases between. CDR3 residues: CSVEVSASGTDTQYF. In nucleotides, the CDR3 is TGCAGCGTTGAAGTGTCGGCTAGCGGCACAGATACGCAGTATTTT.

This clonotype has a count of ten or more. The chain recombines TRBV7-3 with TRBJ2-3; no reliable D call. The CDR3 consists of 12 residues. CDR1 and CDR2 (germline): SGHTA, FQGTGA. V lost 4 bases and J lost 0, with 2 bases in between. CDR3 protein: CASSSSTDTQYF. In nucleotides, the CDR3 is TGTGCCAGCAGCTCCAGCACAGATACGCAGTATTTT.

The rearrangement joins TRBV24-1 to TRBJ1-6; D uncertain. Germline CDR1 reads KGHDR; CDR2 reads SFDVKD. With 5 bases removed from V and 10 bases from J, the gap between germline ends came to 14 bases. This CDR3 has 14 residues. The DNA of the CDR3 is TGTGCCACCAGTGCGACTCCCGCCGGGTCACCCCTCCACTTT. Translation: CATSATPAGSPLHF.

This chain connects TRBV6-5 to TRBJ2-1; tentatively, D is TRBD2 (6 bases). With 6 bases removed from V and 5 bases from J, the gap between germline ends came to 17 bases. CDR1 and CDR2 from the germline V gene are MNHEY and SVGAGI. The CDR3 contains 15 residues. Written as DNA, the CDR3 is TGTGCCAGCAGCCGCGGCGGAGGGGTCCACAATGAGCAGTTCTTC. This sequence encodes CASSRGGGVHNEQFF.

The chain links TRBV7-3 to TRBJ2-2, with D perhaps matching TRBD2 (5 bases). The CDR3 loop spans 17 amino acids. V was shortened by 2 bases and J by 6 bases, with 19 bases between the two germline ends. Germline V gives CDR1 SGHTA, CDR2 FQGTGA. The CDR3 sequence is CASSLSPRGGVAGELFF. CDR3 coding DNA: TGTGCCAGCAGCTTATCGCCTCGGGGTGGTGTCGCCGGGGAGCTGTTTTTT.

This clonotype appeared once. The rearrangement links TRBV5-1 to TRBJ1-5; D might be TRBD1 (5 bases). This CDR3 has 15 residues. V gave up 4 bases and J gave up 4 bases, with 15 bases separating them. The germline CDR1 and CDR2 sequences are SGHRS and YFSETQ. The CDR3 nucleotides are TGCGCCAGCAGCCCCGATGCAGGGCAAAATCAGCCCCAGCATTTT. This sequence encodes CASSPDAGQNQPQHF.

This clonotype was observed a few times. CDR3: CASSLLGSEGYTF. The DNA of the CDR3 is TGTGCCAGCAGTTTGCTAGGGAGTGAAGGCTACACCTTC. The V call is TRBV27, the J call TRBJ1-2, with D unresolved. Trimming took 3 bases from V and 8 from J, leaving 13 bases between them. Germline CDR1 MNHEY, CDR2 SMNVEV (reference sequence). The CDR3 is 13 residues long.

The J gene is TRBJ2-2, the V gene TRBV18; 10 bases match TRBD1. Per the germline V gene, CDR1 is KGHSH and CDR2 is LQKENI. This CDR3 is built from 16 residues. The J segment lost 3 bases and the V segment lost 5 bases, leaving 6 bases of the junction unmatched. The CDR3 nucleotides are TGTGCCAGCTCATCTCGACAGGGGGCAGACACCGGGGAGCTGTTTTTT. This sequence encodes CASSSRQGADTGELFF.

This clonotype was found a few times. The chain couples TRBV18 to TRBJ2-1, with no clear D. The CDR3 has 15 amino acids. The V end lost 2 bases, the J end lost 9 bases, and 17 bases lay between the germline ends. CDR1 is KGHSH and CDR2 is LQKENI in the germline V gene. The CDR3, as DNA: TGTGCCAGCTCACCATTGACTCGCTCTAGTAGTGAGCAGTTCTTC. Amino acids: CASSPLTRSSSEQFF.

The chain has TRBV11-3 and TRBJ2-3; D remains ambiguous. This CDR3 comprises 15 residues. CDR1 and CDR2 from the germline V gene are SGHNT and YENEEA. Trimming pared 3 bases from V and 0 bases from J, leaving 10 bases between. CDR3 sequence reads: CASSFGGTSTDTQYF. For the CDR3, the DNA is TGTGCCAGCAGCTTCGGCGGAACAAGCACAGATACGCAGTATTTT.

This clonotype was found a few times. The rearrangement joins TRBV28 to TRBJ1-2, with 7 bases identical to TRBD1. Per germline, CDR1 MDHEN and CDR2 SYDVKM. The CDR3 loop spans 16 amino acids. Germline trimming cut 2 bases from V and 2 bases from J; bases unmatched to any gene: 8. The CDR3 nucleotides read TGTGCCAGCAGTTTAAGGGGACAGCGGCTCAACTATGGCTACACCTTC. Its translation is CASSLRGQRLNYGYTF.

This clonotype occurred a few times. V is TRBV27 and J is TRBJ2-5; 7 bases match TRBD2. Losses at the gene ends were 7 bases for V and 5 bases for J; bases not matched to a gene: 4. Germline V CDR1 and CDR2: MNHEY, SMNVEV (reference sequence). The CDR3 has 12 residues. In DNA, the CDR3 is TGTGCCAGCACCGGGGGAGGGGAGACCCAGTACTTC. Residues: CASTGGGETQYF.